Below are 18 T cell receptor beta chains sequenced from a single sample in a study of post-analysis software for immune sequencing data. Their specific antigens are unknown. Notes on the study in general: Controls showed lower frequencies than patients for five TRBV segments, and TRBV5-6, TRBV5-1 and TRBV20-1 were among these.

Unique molecular identifiers tagged the TCR beta cDNA libraries. MiXCR was run by TCRdb on the PCR reads, yielding one entry per CDR3 protein. The sample holds hundreds of thousands of distinct CDR3 sequences, roughly half seen once. Sequenced input: blood. The source of these receptors is a girl aged 5 to 17 with multiple sclerosis.

The chain combines TRBV6-5 with TRBJ2-1, with 8 bases aligning to TRBD2. Germline V gene sequence: CDR1 MNHEY, CDR2 SVGAGI. V shed 7 bases and J 9 bases; nucleotides not matched to a gene: 17. The CDR3 is made up of 16 amino acids. In DNA form, the CDR3 reads TGTGCCAGCACCAGTCGAGGGGGGCGGGGGGCAAGTGAGCAGTTCTTC. This translates into CASTSRGGRGASEQFF.

V usage is TRBV20-1 and J usage is TRBJ2-1, with D perhaps TRBD1 or TRBD2 (5 bases each). The CDR3 spans 13 residues. Germline V CDR1 and CDR2: DFQATT, SNEGSKA (reference sequence). V shed 6 bases and J shed 5 bases, with 14 bases lying between them. The CDR3 coding sequence is TGCAGTGCCCCGTCCGGGACGGACAATGAGCAGTTCTTC. Its protein is CSAPSGTDNEQFF.

This clonotype was picked up a small number of times. This rearrangement joins TRBV10-2 to TRBJ2-1, with a tentative D call TRBD2 (6 bases). The V end was cut by 5 bases, the J end by 8 bases, with 19 bases between. Per the germline V gene, CDR1 is WSHSY and CDR2 is SAAADI. The CDR3 is 15 residues long. CDR3 amino acids: CASSSSETSLYEQFF. CDR3 DNA: TGCGCCAGCAGTTCCTCCGAGACTAGTCTCTATGAGCAGTTCTTC.

The CDR3 nucleotides read TGCAGTGCTAGATCCCAAACTAGCGGGCGATGGGAGACCCAGTACTTC. As protein: CSARSQTSGRWETQYF. V is TRBV20-1 and J is TRBJ2-5, with 9 bases that match TRBD2. The junction had 12 bases not matched to a gene; V was cut back by 2 bases and J by 5 bases. The CDR3 contains 16 residues. CDR1 DFQATT and CDR2 SNEGSKA come from the germline V gene (reference sequence).

This clonotype has only one observation. V is TRBV5-6 and J is TRBJ1-4; 9 bases match TRBD1. There are 14 residues in the CDR3. Germline values: CDR1 SGHDT, CDR2 YYEEEE. Trimming removed 3 bases from V and 8 bases from J; junction bases left unmatched: 5. CDR3 DNA: TGTGCCAGCAGCTGGGGACAGGGAGACGAAAAACTGTTTTTT. This translates into CASSWGQGDEKLFF.

This chain links TRBV20-1 with TRBJ1-2; maybe TRBD1 (6 bases). V was shortened by 3 bases and J by 4 bases, with 15 bases between the two germline ends. The CDR3 runs to 14 residues. CDR1 is DFQATT and CDR2 is SNEGSKA in the germline V gene (reference sequence). This chain's CDR3 is CSASRGGQGYGYTF. In nucleotides, the CDR3 is TGCAGTGCTAGTAGAGGGGGACAAGGCTATGGCTACACCTTC.

This clonotype was seen more than once but under ten times. J is TRBJ1-2 and V is TRBV29-1, with TRBD1 as a possible D gene (5 bases). V was pared by 7 bases and J by 5 bases, with 17 bases between. CDR1 and CDR2 from the germline V gene are SQVTM and ANQGSEA. This CDR3 has 13 amino acids. Written as DNA, the CDR3 is TGCAGCGGGTCAGCTGATCCAGGGTATGGCTACACCTTC. Its translation: CSGSADPGYGYTF.

The rearrangement uses TRBV5-1 and TRBJ2-5, with 7 nucleotides matching TRBD1. The DNA matches TRBJ2-7 better at its end, which makes the J call doubtful. This CDR3 contains 12 residues. Germline CDR1 reads SGHRS; CDR2 reads YFSETQ. The CDR3 nucleotides are TGCGCCAGCAGCTTTGACAGGGACGAGCAGTACTTC. Its translation is CASSFDRDEQYF.

V usage is TRBV27 and J usage is TRBJ1-2; D is undetermined. Trimming removed 5 bases at V and 7 bases at J, with 14 bases between. CDR3 length: 13 residues. Germline V lookup: CDR1 MNHEY, CDR2 SMNVEV (reference sequence). The CDR3 coding sequence is TGTGCCAGCAGTCCGAACGTATACCTTGGCTACACCTTC. This gives the protein CASSPNVYLGYTF.

The genes are TRBV5-1 and TRBJ2-3; perhaps TRBD2 as D (6 bases). Germline CDR1 reads SGHRS; CDR2 reads YFSETQ. Trimming removed 2 bases at V and 5 bases at J, with 18 bases between. CDR3 length: 16 amino acids. The CDR3: CASSFVGGRSIDTQYF. The DNA for the CDR3 is TGCGCCAGCAGCTTTGTGGGAGGACGCTCTATAGATACGCAGTATTTT.

The chain is built from TRBV20-1 and TRBJ2-3; D unresolved. Germline CDR1 reads DFQATT; CDR2 reads SNEGSKA (reference sequence). This CDR3 region has 14 residues. Deletions cut 0 bases from V and 2 bases from J, with 9 bases between. CDR3 region: CSARDPLVTDTQYF. CDR3 bases: TGCAGTGCTAGAGATCCCCTCGTCACAGATACGCAGTATTTT.

A single count supports this clonotype. The chain links TRBV7-9 to TRBJ2-1; D not certain. The CDR3 length is 12 residues. Looked up from germline, CDR1 is SEHNR and CDR2 is FQNEAQ (reference sequence). V lost 4 bases and J 6 bases, leaving 7 bases between the germline ends. Here the CDR3 reads CASSSVFNEQFF. The CDR3, as DNA: TGTGCCAGCAGCTCCGTTTTCAATGAGCAGTTCTTC.

This clonotype has only a few counts. The chain carries TRBV20-1 and TRBJ2-3; maybe TRBD1 (5 bases). Trimming removed 6 bases from V and 3 bases from J, with 10 bases in between. The CDR3 runs to 12 residues. Looked up from germline, CDR1 is DFQATT and CDR2 is SNEGSKA (reference sequence). CDR3 region: CSAPRQTDTQYF. The CDR3 DNA follows: TGCAGTGCCCCCAGACAGACAGATACGCAGTATTTT.

The chain links TRBV6-5 to TRBJ2-3; TRBD2 aligns across 7 bases. V shed 0 bases, J shed 0 bases, and the junction held 6 bases outside the gene matches. Germline V CDR1 and CDR2: MNHEY, SVGAGI. The CDR3 spans 17 residues. CDR3 in DNA: TGTGCCAGCAGTTACTCGAACCTAGCGGTGAGCACAGATACGCAGTATTTT. Its translation is CASSYSNLAVSTDTQYF.

This chain joins TRBV29-1 and TRBJ1-1; no clear D gene. Germline V gene data show CDR1 as SQVTM and CDR2 as ANQGSEA. The CDR3 loop spans 15 amino acids. V was clipped by 4 bases and J by 7 bases, with 22 bases between them. This CDR3 reads CSVVMVWGEGGEAFF. DNA for the CDR3: TGCAGCGTTGTGATGGTGTGGGGAGAAGGTGGTGAAGCTTTCTTT.

CDR3: CASKRTSGKTYEQYF. In nucleotides, the CDR3 is TGCGCCAGCAAACGGACTAGCGGGAAAACCTACGAGCAGTACTTC. The J gene is TRBJ2-7, the V gene TRBV10-2; TRBD2 aligns across 12 bases. The germline gives CDR1 WSHSY, CDR2 SAAADI. V shed 7 bases, J shed 2 bases, and the junction held 6 bases outside the gene matches. CDR3 length: 15 residues.

This chain uses TRBV12-3 or TRBV12-4 with TRBJ1-2; no clear D. This CDR3 has 11 residues. Trimming took off 3 bases at V and 6 bases at J, with 5 bases between the two ends. The CDR3, as DNA: TGTGCCAGCAGTTTCAGTGATGGCTACACCTTC. Its protein product is CASSFSDGYTF.

This chain links TRBV30 with TRBJ2-3; tentative D call: TRBD2 (6 bases). Germline V gene data show CDR1 as GTSNPN and CDR2 as SVGIG (reference sequence). The CDR3 spans 16 residues. The germline V and J ends were trimmed by 5 bases and 1 base, with 19 bases remaining between them. Written as DNA, the CDR3 is TGTGCCTGGGAGTTTCCGTTCCGGAGGGGCACAGATACGCAGTATTTT. It yields the protein CAWEFPFRRGTDTQYF.